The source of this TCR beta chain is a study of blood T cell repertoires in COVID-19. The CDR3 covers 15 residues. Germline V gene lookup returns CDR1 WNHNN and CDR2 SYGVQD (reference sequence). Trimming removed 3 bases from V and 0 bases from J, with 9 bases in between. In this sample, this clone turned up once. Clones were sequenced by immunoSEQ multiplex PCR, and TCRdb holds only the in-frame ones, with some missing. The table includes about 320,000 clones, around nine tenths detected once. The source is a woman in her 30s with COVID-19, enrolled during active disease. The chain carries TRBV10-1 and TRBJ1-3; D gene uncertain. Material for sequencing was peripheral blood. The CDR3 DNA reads TGCGCCAGCAGTGACAGTTCGTCCTCTGGAAACACCATATATTTT. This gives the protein CASSDSSSSGNTIYF.